The 10 T cell receptor beta chains given below trace back to one sample, sequenced in a study of STAT3 mutations in large granular lymphocyte leukemia. Their specific antigens are unknown. Study-level results: In T-cell large granular lymphocyte leukemia, about half of patients showed multiple immunodominant subclonotypes.

Data came from immunoSEQ multiplex PCR; TCRdb stores just in-frame clones and leaves some out. The sample has around 3,000 clones; over 50% are singletons. The sample consisted of peripheral blood mononuclear cells. The receptors were gathered from a man aged 55 to 69 with T-cell large granular lymphocyte leukemia. Some clones in this sample may be carry-over from other donors' samples.

The CDR3 nucleotides are TGCGCCAGCAGCTTCCGGGACAGGGTAAACGATGAGCAGTTCTTC. Translating gives CASSFRDRVNDEQFF. The chain recombines TRBV5-1 with TRBJ2-1; 9 bases line up with TRBD1. The CDR3 extends over 15 amino acids. Germline V gene lookup returns CDR1 SGHRS and CDR2 YFSETQ. V was clipped by 2 bases and J by 8 bases; unmatched bases: 8.

This clone has just a few counts. This chain joins TRBV29-1 and TRBJ2-7, with D perhaps matching TRBD2 (6 bases). Trimming removed 3 bases from V and 4 bases from J, with 7 bases in between. The CDR3 is made up of 11 amino acids. Germline V lookup: CDR1 SQVTM, CDR2 ANQGSEA. Here the CDR3 reads CSVEAGYEQYF. The CDR3 region has the DNA TGCAGCGTTGAGGCGGGGTACGAGCAGTACTTC.

The rearrangement joins TRBV5-1 to TRBJ2-7; possible D gene TRBD1, 5 bases. CDR3 size: 13 residues. Germline V gives CDR1 SGHRS, CDR2 YFSETQ. V lost 5 bases and J lost 4, with 13 bases in between. CDR3 residues: CASSYDRAYEQYV. The CDR3 region has the DNA TGCGCCAGCAGTTATGACAGAGCGTACGAGCAGTACGTC.

The V gene is TRBV18, the J gene TRBJ2-6; the D call may be TRBD1 or TRBD2 (6 bases each). Trimming pared 3 bases from V and 2 bases from J, leaving 11 bases between. CDR1 and CDR2 from the germline V gene are KGHSH and LQKENI. CDR3 length: 16 residues. The CDR3, as DNA: TGTGCCAGCTCACCGGTCGGGGGCGCTGGGGCCAACGTCCTGACTTTC. It specifies CASSPVGGAGANVLTF.

The chain employs TRBV10-2 and TRBJ2-1; 7 positions match TRBD1. The germline gives CDR1 WSHSY, CDR2 SAAADI. The junction had 7 bases not matched to a gene; V was cut back by 3 bases and J by 8 bases. There are 14 residues in the CDR3. This chain's CDR3 is CASSEQGLEDEQFF. For the CDR3, the DNA is TGCGCCAGCAGTGAACAGGGGTTAGAGGATGAGCAGTTCTTC.

This clone was counted only a few times. The chain has TRBV5-1 and TRBJ2-3; a possible D gene is TRBD1 (5 bases). Germline V gene lookup returns CDR1 SGHRS and CDR2 YFSETQ. CDR3 length equals 15 residues. V gave up 0 bases and J gave up 3 bases, with 11 bases separating them. The CDR3 spells CASSLAPGATDTQYF. The CDR3 DNA sequence: TGCGCCAGCAGCTTGGCCCCTGGGGCGACAGATACGCAGTATTTT.

The rearrangement links TRBV5-1 to TRBJ2-3; TRBD2 matches at 11 bases. The CDR3 totals 17 residues. Germline V gene sequence: CDR1 SGHRS, CDR2 YFSETQ. V was pared by 4 bases and J by 6 bases, with 13 bases of the junction left unmatched. CDR3 protein: CASSLTSGAPPGDTQYF. In nucleotides, the CDR3 is TGCGCCAGCAGCCTGACTAGCGGGGCCCCACCCGGGGATACGCAGTATTTT.

The chain links TRBV7-3 to TRBJ2-7, with D perhaps TRBD1 (6 bases). V was trimmed by 5 bases and J by 5 bases, leaving 13 bases between them. Germline-derived CDR1 and CDR2 are SGHTA and FQGTGA. This CDR3 is 13 amino acids long. CDR3 bases: TGTGCCAGCAGCCCACAGGGTCCCGACGAGCAGTACTTC. Amino acids: CASSPQGPDEQYF.

Of note for this clone: The same CDR3 also results from other DNA sequences found in this sample. The chain couples TRBV18 to TRBJ2-5; D tentatively fits TRBD1 or TRBD2 (6 bases each). Germline CDR1 KGHSH, CDR2 LQKENI. V dropped 2 bases and J dropped 4 bases, with 11 bases sitting between them. The CDR3 sequence is 14 residues long. The DNA of the CDR3 is TGTGCCAGCTCACCAAAAGGGGGAGGAGAGACCCAGTACTTC. Its protein is CASSPKGGGETQYF.

The chain uses TRBV5-6 and TRBJ2-7; 8 bases fit TRBD1. From germline, CDR1 is SGHDT and CDR2 YYEEEE. The CDR3 spans 15 residues. The trim removed 2 bases at V and 5 bases at J, leaving 9 bases unmatched. The CDR3, as DNA: TGTGCCAGCAGCTTAGCCCAGGGGGCAGGCGACGAGCAGTACTTC. Translating it yields CASSLAQGAGDEQYF.